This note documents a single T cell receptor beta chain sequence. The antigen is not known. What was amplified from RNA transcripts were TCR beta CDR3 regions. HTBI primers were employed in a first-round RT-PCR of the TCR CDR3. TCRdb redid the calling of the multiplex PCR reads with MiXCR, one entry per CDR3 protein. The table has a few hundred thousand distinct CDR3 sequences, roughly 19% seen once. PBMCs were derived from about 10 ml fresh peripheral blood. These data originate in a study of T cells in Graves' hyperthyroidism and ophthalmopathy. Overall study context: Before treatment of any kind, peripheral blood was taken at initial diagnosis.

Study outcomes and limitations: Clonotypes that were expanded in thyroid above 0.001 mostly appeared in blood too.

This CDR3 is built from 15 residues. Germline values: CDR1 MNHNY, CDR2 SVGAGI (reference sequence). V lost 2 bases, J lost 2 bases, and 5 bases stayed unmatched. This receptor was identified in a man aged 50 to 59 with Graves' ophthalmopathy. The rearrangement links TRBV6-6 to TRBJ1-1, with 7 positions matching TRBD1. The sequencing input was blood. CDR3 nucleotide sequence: TGTGCCAGCAGTTACGGGACAGCTCTTAACACTGAAGCTTTCTTT. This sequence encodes CASSYGTALNTEAFF.